This is a list of T cell receptor beta chains from one sample in a study of blood T cell repertoires in COVID-19. TCRdb keeps only in-frame clones here, not all; method: immunoSEQ multiplex PCR. The sample shows 220,000 or so clones, roughly four fifths of them seen only once. Sequencing used peripheral blood. The source of these receptors is a woman of 80 years or more with acute or convalescent COVID-19. The CDR3 runs from the conserved cysteine through the conserved F or W. A D gene is named only where the DNA matches it firmly. The listing skips clone size in some rows; elsewhere it reads once, few, many or a size class.

cdr3_length clone_size j_call d_call v_call cdr3_aa cdr3_nt
15 NA TRBJ2-5 TRBD2 TRBV7-3 CASSASSGSQETQYF TGTGCCAGCAGCGCGTCTAGCGGATCACAAGAGACCCAGTACTTC
13 NA TRBJ2-5 NA TRBV9 CASSVQGTPPQYF TGTGCCAGCAGCGTTCAGGGGACCCCCCCCCAGTACTTC
15 NA TRBJ2-3 NA TRBV24-1 CATSGGERKTDTQYF TGTGCCACCAGTGGTGGGGAGAGAAAGACAGATACGCAGTATTTT
14 NA TRBJ1-5 NA TRBV6-5 CASRIRDINQPQHF TGTGCCAGCAGGATCCGGGACATCAATCAGCCCCAGCATTTT
17 NA TRBJ2-7 NA TRBV27 CASSLIRRDTDPYEQYF TGTGCCAGCAGTTTAATACGTCGGGACACGGATCCCTACGAGCAGTACTTC
15 NA TRBJ1-5 TRBD1 TRBV6-2/TRBV6-3 CASSFAGTGEQPQHF TGTGCCAGCAGTTTCGCCGGGACAGGGGAACAGCCCCAGCATTTT
15 NA TRBJ2-1 TRBD2 TRBV4-2 CASSQVSGRNGEQFF TGTGCCAGCAGCCAAGTTAGCGGGAGGAACGGTGAGCAGTTCTTC
12 NA TRBJ2-4 NA TRBV6-5 CASSYRGNIQYF TGTGCCAGCAGTTATAGGGGGAACATTCAGTACTTC
15 once TRBJ1-2 TRBD1 TRBV19 CASSITGTGVSGYTF TGTGCCAGTAGTATTACCGGGACAGGGGTGAGTGGCTACACCTTC
15 NA TRBJ1-3 NA TRBV7-2 CASSLLQGVGNTIYF TGTGCCAGCAGCTTACTACAGGGAGTTGGAAACACCATATATTTT
14 NA TRBJ2-7 NA TRBV2 CASRLSDVTPEQYF TGTGCCAGCAGACTTAGCGACGTTACCCCCGAGCAGTACTTC
15 NA TRBJ1-2 TRBD1 TRBV28 CASSSPGGADYGYTF TGTGCCAGCAGTTCACCAGGGGGCGCGGACTATGGCTACACCTTC
13 NA TRBJ1-2 NA TRBV6-2/TRBV6-3 CASSYTEGYGYTF TGTGCCAGCAGTTATACGGAGGGGTATGGCTACACCTTC
10 NA TRBJ2-5 NA TRBV29-1 CSARGETQYF TGCAGCGCAAGGGGGGAGACCCAGTACTTC
12 few TRBJ1-2 NA TRBV12-3/TRBV12-4 CASSRVDYGYTF TGTGCCAGCAGTCGGGTGGACTATGGCTACACCTTC
15 NA TRBJ1-5 TRBD1 TRBV15 CATSRGDRGHQPQHF TGTGCCACCAGCAGAGGAGACAGGGGGCACCAGCCCCAGCATTTT
13 once TRBJ1-2 NA TRBV11-3 CASSLGPGEAFSF TGTGCCAGCAGCTTAGGGCCCGGGGAGGCTTTCTCCTTC
15 once TRBJ1-4 NA TRBV19 CASSPRTVRNEKLFF TGTGCCAGTAGTCCCAGGACAGTACGAAATGAAAAACTGTTTTTT
18 once TRBJ1-6 NA TRBV7-2 CASSLVSGGQGKNSPLHF TGTGCCAGCAGCTTAGTATCAGGCGGTCAGGGTAAGAATTCACCCCTCCACTTT
15 NA TRBJ1-3 NA TRBV15 CATSGYRETGNTIYF TGTGCCACCAGCGGATACAGGGAGACGGGAAACACCATATATTTT
16 few TRBJ1-2 NA TRBV28 CASSLGTTRRNYGYTF TGTGCCAGCAGTTTAGGGACAACGAGAAGGAACTATGGCTACACCTTC
15 few TRBJ2-1 NA TRBV5-8 CASSFRGGVQSSQFF TGTGCCAGCAGCTTCCGAGGAGGCGTGCAGTCGTCCCAGTTCTTC
16 once TRBJ2-1 NA TRBV12-5 CASGTGTTGGYNEQFF TGTGCTAGTGGTACCGGGACGACCGGGGGCTACAATGAGCAGTTCTTC
17 NA TRBJ1-2 TRBD1 TRBV29-1 CSVTYGTDQRSPYGYTF TGCAGCGTTACATACGGGACAGACCAACGGAGCCCCTATGGCTACACCTTC
19 NA TRBJ2-1 TRBD1 TRBV5-1 CASSLTGGYDLATYNEQFF TGCGCCAGCAGCTTAACAGGGGGCTATGACCTTGCTACCTACAATGAGCAGTTCTTC
17 NA TRBJ1-1 TRBD1 TRBV14 CASSRGTGGHLNTEAFF TGTGCCAGCAGCCGCGGGACAGGGGGACACTTGAACACTGAAGCTTTCTTT
13 NA TRBJ1-6 NA TRBV30 CAWRGGDNSPLHF TGTGCCTGGAGAGGGGGAGACAATTCACCCCTCCACTTT
15 NA TRBJ1-4 TRBD1 TRBV2 CASGGNRGGNEKLFF TGTGCCAGCGGAGGGAACAGGGGTGGGAATGAAAAACTGTTTTTT
14 NA TRBJ1-5 NA TRBV24-1 CATSEGGGIQPQHF TGTGCCACCAGTGAGGGCGGGGGGATTCAGCCCCAGCATTTT
15 NA TRBJ2-1 NA TRBV7-2 CASSLDSGASNEQFF TGTGCCAGCAGCTTAGACTCAGGGGCAAGCAATGAGCAGTTCTTC
14 NA TRBJ2-5 NA TRBV2 CASSEDRGLETQYF TGTGCCAGCAGTGAAGATCGGGGTTTGGAGACCCAGTACTTC
15 NA TRBJ2-1 NA TRBV5-5 CASSLGPGFYNEQFF TGTGCCAGCAGCTTGGGTCCAGGGTTTTACAATGAGCAGTTCTTC
11 NA TRBJ1-2 NA TRBV20-1 CSARGRDGYTF TGCAGTGCTAGAGGAAGAGATGGCTACACCTTC
16 NA TRBJ1-1 TRBD1 TRBV7-2 CASSHRTGAMNTEAFF TGTGCCAGCAGTCACCGGACAGGGGCCATGAACACTGAAGCTTTCTTT
16 NA TRBJ2-3 NA TRBV7-8 CASSLGSGHYTDTQYF TGTGCCAGCAGCTTAGGGTCGGGACACTACACAGATACGCAGTATTTT
13 NA TRBJ2-3 TRBD1 TRBV9 CASSVETGNTQYF TGTGCCAGCAGCGTAGAGACAGGGAATACGCAGTATTTT
15 NA TRBJ2-5 TRBD1 TRBV7-2 CASSTSARGKETQYF TGTGCCAGCAGCACTAGTGCCAGGGGGAAAGAGACCCAGTACTTC
13 NA TRBJ1-2 TRBD1 TRBV19 CASSVQGAGGYTF TGTGCCAGTAGCGTACAGGGGGCTGGTGGCTACACCTTC
15 NA TRBJ1-5 NA TRBV6-5 CASGETVYSNQPQHF TGTGCCAGCGGAGAGACAGTGTATAGCAATCAGCCCCAGCATTTT
15 few TRBJ1-5 NA TRBV5-1 CASSLQGYSNQPQHF TGCGCCAGCAGCTTACAGGGATATAGCAATCAGCCCCAGCATTTT